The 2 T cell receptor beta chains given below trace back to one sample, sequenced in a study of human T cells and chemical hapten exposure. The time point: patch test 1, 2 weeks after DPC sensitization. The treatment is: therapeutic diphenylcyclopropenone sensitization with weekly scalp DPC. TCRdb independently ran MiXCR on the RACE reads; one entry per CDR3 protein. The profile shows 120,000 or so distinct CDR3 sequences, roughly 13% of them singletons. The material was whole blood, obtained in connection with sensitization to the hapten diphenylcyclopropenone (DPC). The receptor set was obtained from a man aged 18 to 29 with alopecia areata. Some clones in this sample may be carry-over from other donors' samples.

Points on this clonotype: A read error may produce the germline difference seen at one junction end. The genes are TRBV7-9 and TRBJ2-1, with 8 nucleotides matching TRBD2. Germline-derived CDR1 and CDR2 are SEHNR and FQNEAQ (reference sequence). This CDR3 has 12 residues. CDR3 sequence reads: CASSLVDSGEVF. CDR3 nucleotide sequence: TGTGCCAGCAGCTTAGTGGATAGCGGGGAGGTCTTC. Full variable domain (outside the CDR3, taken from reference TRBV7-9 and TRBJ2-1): DTGVSQNPRHKITKRGQNVTFRCDPISEHNRLYWYRQTLGQGPEFLTYFQNEAQLEKSRLLSDRFSAERPKGSFSTLEIQRTEQGDSAMYLCASSLVDSGEVFGPGTRLTVL.

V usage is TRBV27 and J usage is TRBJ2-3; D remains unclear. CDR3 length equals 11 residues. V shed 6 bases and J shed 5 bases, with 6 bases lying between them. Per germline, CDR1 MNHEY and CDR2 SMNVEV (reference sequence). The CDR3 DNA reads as TGTGCCAGCAGCCATGGAGATACGCAGTATTTT. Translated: CASSHGDTQYF.